This T cell receptor (beta chain) was sequenced for a study of cytomegalovirus exposure and HLA in healthy donors. Study findings and constraints: A later analysis found TCR association rates differed by HLA locus, highest for DRB1 and lowest for HLA-C. Analysis was performed later, and it showed HLA-associated TCR beta chains to be more clonally expanded than equally common others.

A word on this clone: Its matching antigen is unknown.

This CDR3 has 15 amino acids. CDR1 and CDR2 from the germline V gene are SGHTA and FQGNSA. J was trimmed by 4 bases and V by 8 bases; bases with no gene match: 6. This PCR relied on a set of 60 Vbeta primers and 13 Jbeta primers. Profiled with immunoSEQ multiplex PCR; TCRdb holds only in-frame clones, not every one. Altogether under 200,000 clones are present, 60% to 85% being singletons, with the ten largest covering about 0.8%. The sequence was collected from a female donor in good health and CMV-seronegative. The chain carries TRBV7-2 and TRBJ2-1; 12 bases line up with TRBD2. What was sequenced was PBMCs. CDR3 loop: CASAASGGGYNEQFF. The CDR3 coding sequence is TGTGCCAGCGCAGCTAGCGGGGGGGGATACAATGAGCAGTTCTTC.